The 2 T cell receptor beta chains reported below all come from one sample, sequenced in a study of T-cell memory formation after mild COVID-19. TCRdb called the 5' RACE reads again in MiXCR, with one record for every CDR3 protein. The sample contains fewer than 700,000 distinct CDR3 sequences, less than 25% of which appear only once. The specimen sequenced was PBMCs or a T cell subset sorted from them (not recorded which). The receptors stem from an adult woman who had mild COVID-19 (a few samples of this study predate the infection). Cell type and time point are not known.

The chain carries TRBV18 and TRBJ1-5, with 7 nucleotides matching TRBD1. CDR3 length: 17 amino acids. V lost 0 bases, J lost 11 bases, and 16 bases stayed unmatched. From germline, CDR1 is KGHSH and CDR2 LQKENI. The CDR3 region is CASSPPSGGSSLLSQHF. CDR3 nucleotide sequence: TGTGCCAGCTCACCACCCTCAGGGGGGAGCTCGCTCTTGTCCCAGCATTTT.

In its sample, this clonotype was seen a few times. The chain carries TRBV5-1 and TRBJ1-1, with D maybe TRBD1 (6 bases). Deletions cut 0 bases from V and 10 bases from J, with 16 bases between. The CDR3 contains 14 residues. Germline V lookup: CDR1 SGHRS, CDR2 YFSETQ. The CDR3 DNA is TGCGCCAGCAGCTTGGTCGGGGGGCCCAGGGGAGCTTTCTTT. Encoded protein: CASSLVGGPRGAFF. Together with reference TRBV5-1 and TRBJ1-1, the CDR3 gives the full variable domain: KAGVTQTPRYLIKTRGQQVTLSCSPISGHRSVSWYQQTPGQGLQFLFEYFSETQRNKGNFPGRFSGRQFSNSRSEMNVSTLELGDSALYLCASSLVGGPRGAFFGQGTRLTVV.